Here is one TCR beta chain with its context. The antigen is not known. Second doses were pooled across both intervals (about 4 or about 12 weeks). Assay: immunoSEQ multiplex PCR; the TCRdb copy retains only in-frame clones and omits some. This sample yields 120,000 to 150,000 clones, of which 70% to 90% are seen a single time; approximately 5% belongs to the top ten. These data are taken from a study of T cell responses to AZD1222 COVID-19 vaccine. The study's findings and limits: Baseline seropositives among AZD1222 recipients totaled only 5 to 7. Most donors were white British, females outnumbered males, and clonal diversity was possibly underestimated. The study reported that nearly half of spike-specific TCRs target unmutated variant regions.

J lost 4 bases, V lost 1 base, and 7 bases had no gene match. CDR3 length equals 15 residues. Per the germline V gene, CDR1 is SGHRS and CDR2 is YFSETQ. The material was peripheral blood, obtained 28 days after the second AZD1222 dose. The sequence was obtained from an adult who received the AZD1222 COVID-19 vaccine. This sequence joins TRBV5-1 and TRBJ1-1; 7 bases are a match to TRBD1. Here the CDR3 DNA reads TGCGCCAGCAGCTTGCCCCGACAGGGAGGCACTGAAGCTTTCTTT. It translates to CASSLPRQGGTEAFF.